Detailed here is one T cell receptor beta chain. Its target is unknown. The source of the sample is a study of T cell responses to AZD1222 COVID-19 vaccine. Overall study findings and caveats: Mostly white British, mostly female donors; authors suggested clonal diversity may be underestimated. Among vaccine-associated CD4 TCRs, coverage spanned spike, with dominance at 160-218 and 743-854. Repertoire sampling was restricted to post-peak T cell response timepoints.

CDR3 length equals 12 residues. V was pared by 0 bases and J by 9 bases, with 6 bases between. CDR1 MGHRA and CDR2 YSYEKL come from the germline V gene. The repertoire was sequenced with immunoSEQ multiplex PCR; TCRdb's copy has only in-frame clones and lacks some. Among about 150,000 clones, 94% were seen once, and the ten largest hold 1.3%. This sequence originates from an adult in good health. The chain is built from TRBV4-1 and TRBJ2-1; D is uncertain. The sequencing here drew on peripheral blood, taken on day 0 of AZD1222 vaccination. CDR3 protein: CASSQDTTEQFF. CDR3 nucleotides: TGCGCCAGCAGCCAAGATACTACTGAGCAGTTCTTC.